This T cell receptor (beta chain) stems from a study of shared clonotypes between healthy human individuals. The CDR3 has 12 amino acids. Germline CDR1 and CDR2: MGHRA and YSYEKL. V shed 6 bases and J shed 8 bases, with 13 bases lying between them. Using immunoSEQ multiplex PCR, the repertoire was profiled, and TCRdb retains in-frame clones only, with some absent. The table has 780,000 or so clones, roughly 72% seen once. This chain joins TRBV4-1 and TRBJ1-2; D is ambiguous. Sequenced material: memory CD4+ T cells sorted from blood. Stated subset: CD45RA-negative fraction. This clonotype originated in a woman younger than 45 in good health. This CDR3 reads CASSPFMGGYTF. As DNA, the CDR3 is TGCGCCAGCAGTCCCTTTATGGGAGGCTACACCTTC.